These 27 T cell receptor beta chains came from one sample sequenced in a study of human T cells and chemical hapten exposure. Time point defined: patch test 3, about 24 weeks after DPC sensitization. This sample's treatment: therapeutic diphenylcyclopropenone sensitization with weekly scalp DPC. From the RACE reads, TCRdb called clonotypes with MiXCR, one entry per CDR3 protein. The table has 150,000 to 200,000 distinct CDR3 sequences, 28% seen once. The material sequenced was whole blood, taken in connection with sensitization to the hapten diphenylcyclopropenone (DPC). These receptors were obtained from a woman younger than 35 with alopecia areata. Some clones in this sample may be carry-over from other donors' samples.

This clonotype was detected only a few times. The rearrangement links TRBV4-2 to TRBJ2-2, with 8 bases aligning to TRBD1. Germline V gene data show CDR1 as LGHNA and CDR2 as YNFKEQ. The CDR3 extends over 15 amino acids. V lost 3 bases and J lost 2; bases outside the gene matches: 2. The DNA for the CDR3 is TGTGCCAGCAGCCAGGGACAGGATAACACCGGGGAGCTGTTTTTT. Amino acid sequence: CASSQGQDNTGELFF.

The J gene is TRBJ2-3, the V gene TRBV11-2, with D unclear. The CDR3 is 14 amino acids. The germline gives CDR1 SGHAT, CDR2 FQNNGV. The V gene lost 1 base and the J gene lost 9 bases, with 14 bases spanning the gap. The CDR3 loop is CASSLGHSSMTQYF. DNA for the CDR3: TGTGCCAGCAGCTTAGGTCACTCTTCTATGACGCAGTATTTT.

This clonotype was seen a few times. This chain connects TRBV11-2 to TRBJ2-6; D gene uncertain. Germline CDR1 is SGHAT and CDR2 is FQNNGV. The CDR3 has 15 amino acids. V lost 6 bases to trimming and J lost 2 bases, with 11 bases between them. Here the CDR3 reads CASRTPRAGANVLTF. DNA of the CDR3: TGTGCCAGCAGGACGCCGAGAGCTGGGGCCAACGTCCTGACTTTC.

The chain recombines TRBV7-6 with TRBJ2-7; 10 bases fit TRBD1. The CDR3 has 15 residues. Looked up from germline, CDR1 is SGHVS and CDR2 is FNYEAQ. With 5 bases clipped from V and 0 bases from J, the junction kept 4 bases outside the gene matches. CDR3 nucleotides: TGTGCCAGCAGCGCCGGGACAGGGGCCTCCTACGAGCAGTACTTC. Encoded protein: CASSAGTGASYEQYF.

This clonotype was recorded a few times. The chain is built from TRBV28 and TRBJ1-5, with 9 bases identical to TRBD1. The J segment lost 5 bases and the V segment lost 6 bases, leaving 11 bases of the junction unmatched. CDR3 length: 16 residues. CDR1 and CDR2 (germline): MDHEN, SYDVKM. The CDR3 DNA is TGTGCCAGCAGGGGGGCCGGGACAGGGTACTATCAGCCCCAGCATTTT. The encoded protein is CASRGAGTGYYQPQHF.

This clonotype showed up just a few times. The chain uses TRBV10-3 and TRBJ2-1; 8 bases agree with TRBD2. The CDR3 is made up of 14 amino acids. The germline CDR1 and CDR2 sequences are ENHRY and SYGVKD. V gave up 4 bases and J gave up 7 bases; unmatched junction bases: 6. The CDR3: CAISARASGNEQFF. The CDR3 DNA reads as TGTGCCATCAGTGCCCGGGCTAGCGGGAATGAGCAGTTCTTC.

Only a few counts were recorded for this clonotype. V and J are TRBV12-3 or TRBV12-4 and TRBJ2-4; the D gene is possibly TRBD1 (6 bases). The CDR3 spans 14 residues. V lost 5 bases, J lost 7 bases, and 15 bases lay in between. CDR3 in DNA: TGTGCCAGCAGTCCGGGTACAGGGATCAACATTCAGTACTTC. It codes for CASSPGTGINIQYF.

The rearrangement uses TRBV4-2 and TRBJ2-2, with 10 bases aligning to TRBD2. The CDR3 totals 17 residues. CDR1 is LGHNA, CDR2 YNFKEQ, per germline. The J segment lost 0 bases and the V segment lost 0 bases, leaving 1 base of the junction unmatched. CDR3 DNA sequence: TGTGCCAGCAGCCAAGAAACTAGCGGGGCGAACACCGGGGAGCTGTTTTTT. Its protein is CASSQETSGANTGELFF.

The genes are TRBV4-2 and TRBJ2-5; D possibly corresponds to TRBD2 (5 bases). The ends were cut back, 5 bases at V and 5 bases at J, with 18 bases in the middle. Germline-derived CDR1 and CDR2 are LGHNA and YNFKEQ. This CDR3 is built from 15 residues. CDR3 in DNA: TGTGCCAGCAGCTATACGATCCTAGCACAGGAGACCCAGTACTTC. Translation gives CASSYTILAQETQYF.

The V gene is TRBV4-3, the J gene TRBJ2-3; maybe TRBD2 (5 bases). This CDR3 contains 14 residues. Germline CDR1 reads LGHNA; CDR2 reads YSLEER. Trimming cost V 0 bases and J 6 bases, with 10 bases left between them. CDR3 DNA: TGCGCCAGCAGCCAAGAGACTATTACCGATACGCAGTATTTT. It translates to CASSQETITDTQYF.

The chain combines TRBV12-3 or TRBV12-4 with TRBJ1-3; no firm D call. This CDR3 is 13 amino acids long. Deletions cut 3 bases from V and 1 base from J, with 4 bases between. CDR3 sequence (DNA): TGTGCCAGCAGTTTTCGGTCTGGAAACACCATATATTTT. It is translated as CASSFRSGNTIYF.

This clonotype has a handful of counts. The chain is built from TRBV20-1 and TRBJ1-5; D ambiguous. The germline V and J ends were trimmed by 4 bases and 9 bases, with 16 bases remaining between them. Germline-derived CDR1 and CDR2 are DFQATT and SNEGSKA (reference sequence). CDR3 length: 13 amino acids. The CDR3 protein is CSATRTVSGPQHF. The CDR3 nucleotides are TGCAGTGCTACCAGGACGGTCTCAGGGCCCCAGCATTTT.

The rearrangement uses TRBV24-1 and TRBJ2-2; no reliable D call. The CDR3 has 13 residues. The germline V gene encodes CDR1 KGHDR and CDR2 SFDVKD. Between the trimmed V and J ends, which lost 8 bases and 3 bases, there was a span of 9 bases. This CDR3 is CATTGSDTGELFF. The CDR3 nucleotides read TGTGCCACCACTGGCTCAGACACCGGGGAGCTGTTTTTT.

This clonotype turned up a few times. At one of its ends the junction is not consistent with the germline gene, which may arise from a read error. The chain carries TRBV28 and TRBJ2-3; D may be TRBD2 (6 bases). The CDR3 totals 12 residues. Germline assignment: CDR1 MDHEN and CDR2 SYDVKM. CDR3 protein: CASSLLAGGMNF. CDR3 in DNA: TGTGCCAGCAGTTTATTGGCCGGAGGGATGAATTTT.

The chain combines TRBV15 with TRBJ2-2; 7 positions agree with TRBD1. CDR1 and CDR2 from the germline V gene are LNHNV and YYDKDF (reference sequence). The CDR3 is 14 amino acids. J lost 5 bases, V lost 5 bases, and 5 bases had no gene match. For the CDR3, the DNA is TGTGCCACCAGCCGTACAGGGGCTACCGGGGAGCTGTTTTTT. As protein: CATSRTGATGELFF.

V usage is TRBV29-1 and J usage is TRBJ2-2; no definite D call. The V and J ends lost 7 bases and 5 bases respectively, with 8 bases between them. CDR1 and CDR2 (germline): SQVTM, ANQGSEA. This CDR3 has 11 amino acids. The CDR3, as DNA: TGCAGCGCGACGGGTACCGGGGAGCTGTTTTTT. Its protein is CSATGTGELFF.

This chain uses TRBV12-3 or TRBV12-4 with TRBJ1-6; 8 bases line up with TRBD1. V gave up 7 bases and J gave up 16 bases; unmatched junction bases: 18. This CDR3 is 15 amino acids long. CDR3 in amino acids: CASTLVGRGRGVLHF. DNA for the CDR3: TGTGCCAGCACCCTAGTGGGCAGGGGGCGCGGGGTGCTCCACTTT.

This clonotype occurred a few times. The CDR3 region has the DNA TGCGCCAGCAGCTCGCCTTATGGCTACACCTTC. It yields the protein CASSSPYGYTF. The chain combines TRBV5-1 with TRBJ1-2; no definite D call. Trimming stripped 3 bases from V and 5 bases from J, with 5 bases between. The length of the CDR3 is 11 residues. From germline, CDR1 is SGHRS and CDR2 YFSETQ. Using reference TRBV5-1 and TRBJ1-2 for the parts outside the CDR3, the full variable domain is KAGVTQTPRYLIKTRGQQVTLSCSPISGHRSVSWYQQTPGQGLQFLFEYFSETQRNKGNFPGRFSGRQFSNSRSEMNVSTLELGDSALYLCASSSPYGYTFGSGTRLTVV.

The chain employs TRBV6-2 or TRBV6-3 and TRBJ2-2, with TRBD2 matching over 8 bases. Germline V gives CDR1 MNHEY, CDR2 SVGEGT. V lost 5 bases to trimming and J lost 1 base; unmatched junction nucleotides: 3. There are 15 residues in the CDR3. CDR3 sequence reads: CASSHSGRNTGELFF. CDR3 DNA sequence: TGTGCCAGCAGTCACAGCGGGAGGAACACCGGGGAGCTGTTTTTT.

This clonotype was counted only a few times. The chain carries TRBV20-1 and TRBJ2-5; the D gene is possibly TRBD2 (6 bases). CDR3 size: 14 residues. V was clipped by 5 bases and J by 5 bases, with 18 bases between them. Germline V gives CDR1 DFQATT, CDR2 SNEGSKA (reference sequence). The CDR3 loop reads CSARKAPGGETQYF. CDR3 DNA sequence: TGCAGTGCTCGCAAAGCCCCTGGGGGGGAGACCCAGTACTTC.

This clonotype has more than one count but fewer than ten. V gene TRBV20-1 combines with J gene TRBJ2-5; unclear D gene. With 3 bases removed from V and 8 bases from J, the gap between germline ends came to 16 bases. Germline CDR1 reads DFQATT; CDR2 reads SNEGSKA (reference sequence). The CDR3 is 13 amino acids. In nucleotides, the CDR3 is TGCAGTGCTAGCCTCCCGGGTTTGGGAACCCAGTACTTC. Residues: CSASLPGLGTQYF.

This clonotype occurred a few times. This chain links TRBV20-1 with TRBJ2-3; D gene ambiguous. This CDR3 region has 12 residues. V was clipped by 4 bases and J by 3 bases, with 8 bases between them. Germline assignment: CDR1 DFQATT and CDR2 SNEGSKA (reference sequence). The CDR3 DNA follows: TGCAGTGCTATTGGAAAGACAGATACGCAGTATTTT. Translated: CSAIGKTDTQYF.

This sequence joins TRBV7-9 and TRBJ2-5, with D maybe TRBD1 (5 bases). The CDR3 spans 14 residues. V was shortened by 5 bases and J by 1 base, with 11 bases between the two germline ends. Germline CDR1 reads SEHNR; CDR2 reads FQNEAQ (reference sequence). The CDR3 here is CASSNYRSQETQYF. As DNA, the CDR3 is TGTGCCAGCAGCAACTACAGGTCCCAAGAGACCCAGTACTTC.

This clonotype appeared a few times. The chain recombines TRBV7-2 with TRBJ2-2; TRBD2 might be the D (6 bases). Germline CDR1 and CDR2: SGHTA and FQGNSA. This CDR3 has 13 amino acids. V was trimmed by 5 bases and J by 5 bases, leaving 9 bases between them. CDR3 loop: CASSGGVTGELFF. The CDR3 DNA reads as TGTGCCAGCAGCGGAGGGGTAACCGGGGAGCTGTTTTTT.

As for this clonotype: One end of the junction fails to match germline, which may point to a read error. The CDR3 loop is CASSSGQYQETQYF. CDR3 in DNA: TGTGCCAGCAGCTCCGGACAGTACCAAGAGACCCAGTATTTC. The chain joins TRBV7-9 to TRBJ2-5; D may be TRBD1 (6 bases). CDR3 length: 14 amino acids. Germline V gives CDR1 SEHNR, CDR2 FQNEAQ (reference sequence).

This chain joins TRBV3-1 and TRBJ2-7; a possible D gene is TRBD2 (5 bases). Germline V gene data show CDR1 as LGHDT and CDR2 as YNNKEL (reference sequence). The CDR3 runs to 12 residues. The V gene lost 2 bases and the J gene lost 6 bases, with 8 bases spanning the gap. CDR3 bases: TGTGCCAGCAGCCAACGGCGGGCCGAGCAGTACTTC. Translated: CASSQRRAEQYF.

This clonotype was seen a handful of times. This sequence joins TRBV5-1 and TRBJ2-5; D may correspond to TRBD1 or TRBD2 (5 bases each). The CDR3 is 14 amino acids. The germline gives CDR1 SGHRS, CDR2 YFSETQ. The V and J ends lost 4 bases and 2 bases respectively, with 12 bases between them. The CDR3 reads CASSLLGAQETQYF. The CDR3 DNA is TGCGCCAGCAGCCTCCTCGGGGCGCAAGAGACCCAGTACTTC.